Presented here are 14 T cell receptor beta chains from one specimen sequenced in a study of T cells in Graves' hyperthyroidism and ophthalmopathy. Regions amplified from RNA transcripts were the TCR beta CDR3 regions. Initially, a first-round RT-PCR of the TCR CDR3 employed the HTBI primer set. One entry per CDR3 protein, called by TCRdb with MiXCR from the multiplex PCR reads. The sample holds around 430,000 distinct CDR3 sequences, 14% to 15% seen once. Sequenced material: blood. These receptors all stem from a woman in her 30s with Graves' hyperthyroidism.

Ten or more counts support this clonotype. This rearrangement joins TRBV12-3 or TRBV12-4 to TRBJ2-1; perhaps TRBD2 as D (6 bases). The CDR3 is made up of 17 amino acids. V lost 5 bases to trimming and J lost 4 bases, with 21 bases between them. The CDR3 nucleotides read TGTGCCAGCAGTCCCCGCCGGCGGCGGGATCGGTACAATGAGCAGTTCTTC. Translated: CASSPRRRRDRYNEQFF.

This clonotype was counted ten times or more. This chain joins TRBV28 and TRBJ2-7; no reliable D call. The length of the CDR3 is 15 residues. Trimming left V 3 bases short and J 0 bases short, with 12 bases between. Germline values: CDR1 MDHEN, CDR2 SYDVKM. The CDR3 region has the DNA TGTGCCAGCAGTTTGGAGACGGTGAGCTCCTACGAGCAGTACTTC. It is translated as CASSLETVSSYEQYF.

V usage is TRBV20-1 and J usage is TRBJ1-2, with D unresolved. The V gene lost 3 bases and the J gene lost 13 bases, with 18 bases spanning the gap. Per the germline V gene, CDR1 is DFQATT and CDR2 is SNEGSKA (reference sequence). The CDR3 sequence is 12 residues long. The chain's CDR3 is CSASFSKAPSTF. The CDR3 nucleotides read TGCAGTGCTAGTTTTTCGAAGGCACCTTCCACCTTC.

The table lists this clonotype with a few counts. This rearrangement joins TRBV29-1 to TRBJ2-3; D gene unclear. The CDR3 has 14 amino acids. V was pared by 0 bases and J by 2 bases, with 9 bases between. Germline CDR1 SQVTM, CDR2 ANQGSEA. The CDR3 nucleotides are TGCAGCGTTGAAGATCTTGGATACACAGATACGCAGTATTTT. It codes for CSVEDLGYTDTQYF.

For the CDR3, the DNA is TGCGCCAGCAGCCTCGGGGAGCTAGCGGGAGTTGGGCAGTACTTC. Protein product: CASSLGELAGVGQYF. The chain carries TRBV5-1 and TRBJ2-7; 10 positions match TRBD2. The junction had 13 bases not matched to a gene; V was cut back by 4 bases and J by 9 bases. CDR1 is SGHRS and CDR2 is YFSETQ in the germline V gene. The length of the CDR3 is 15 residues.

Ten or more counts support this clonotype. The chain links TRBV20-1 to TRBJ1-6; 8 bases fit TRBD1. This CDR3 has 18 residues. V was clipped by 2 bases and J by 2 bases; unmatched bases: 11. From germline, CDR1 is DFQATT and CDR2 SNEGSKA (reference sequence). CDR3 DNA sequence: TGCAGTGCTAGACCTCGCAGGGGGCGCGAACCCTATAATTCACCCCTCCACTTT. Protein product: CSARPRRGREPYNSPLHF.

In this sample, this clonotype turned up a few times. This chain connects TRBV27 to TRBJ1-5; D remains ambiguous. Germline values: CDR1 MNHEY, CDR2 SMNVEV (reference sequence). V was trimmed by 4 bases and J by 5 bases, leaving 9 bases between them. This CDR3 region has 13 residues. The CDR3 here is CASSWSRDQPQHF. The CDR3 region has the DNA TGTGCCAGCAGTTGGTCGCGGGATCAGCCCCAGCATTTT.

The chain combines TRBV6-1 with TRBJ2-1; 7 positions match TRBD2. This CDR3 is 15 amino acids long. CDR1 is MNHNS, CDR2 SASEGT, per germline. Trimming removed 3 bases from V and 7 bases from J; junction bases left unmatched: 9. CDR3 nucleotide sequence: TGTGCCAGCAGTGAGAGGGGCGGGAGCAGGAATGAGCAGTTCTTC. It encodes CASSERGGSRNEQFF.

This clonotype has only a few counts. The chain is built from TRBV24-1 and TRBJ2-3; 12 bases are a match to TRBD2. This CDR3 comprises 14 residues. The germline V gene has CDR1 KGHDR and CDR2 SFDVKD. The trim removed 7 bases at V and 5 bases at J, leaving 3 bases unmatched. The CDR3 here is CATRGLAGGDTQYF. CDR3 coding DNA: TGTGCCACCAGGGGACTAGCGGGTGGAGATACGCAGTATTTT.

This clonotype was counted at least ten times. The chain couples TRBV20-1 to TRBJ2-3; 10 bases match TRBD2. Trimming at V came to 6 bases and at J to 4 bases, leaving 4 bases not matched to a gene. CDR1 and CDR2 from the germline V gene are DFQATT and SNEGSKA (reference sequence). The CDR3 extends over 13 amino acids. The CDR3 DNA is TGCAGTGCCAGCGGGAGGGCCCCAGATACGCAGTATTTT. This encodes CSASGRAPDTQYF.

This clonotype was seen many times. The V and J genes are TRBV6-1 and TRBJ1-5; 7 nucleotides agree with TRBD1. From germline, CDR1 is MNHNS and CDR2 SASEGT. Losses at the gene ends were 6 bases for V and 3 bases for J; bases not matched to a gene: 8. This CDR3 comprises 15 residues. CDR3 sequence reads: CASSDRARDNQPQHF. CDR3 DNA: TGTGCCAGCAGCGACAGGGCACGGGACAATCAGCCCCAGCATTTT.

In DNA, the CDR3 is TGTGCCAGCAGCCAATTAGCGGGTCTCTATGAGCAGTTCTTC. Protein sequence: CASSQLAGLYEQFF. This chain joins TRBV14 and TRBJ2-1; the match to TRBD2 covers 7 bases. This CDR3 has 14 amino acids. V trimming: 2 bases; J trimming: 8 bases; junction bases outside the gene matches: 6. Germline lookup yields CDR1 SGHDN and CDR2 FVKESK.

There are many counts of this clonotype. V is TRBV10-1 and J is TRBJ2-1; D tentatively fits TRBD1 or TRBD2 (5 bases each). Trimming stripped 5 bases from V and 3 bases from J, with 11 bases between. Germline CDR1 and CDR2: WNHNN and SYGVQD (reference sequence). CDR3 length equals 14 residues. Here the CDR3 reads CASSRVGVYNEQFF. As DNA, the CDR3 is TGCGCCAGCAGTCGTGTGGGGGTCTACAATGAGCAGTTCTTC.

Ten or more counts support this clonotype. The rearrangement uses TRBV29-1 and TRBJ2-7, with 10 bases matching TRBD1. The germline gives CDR1 SQVTM, CDR2 ANQGSEA. The CDR3 runs 14 residues. The trim removed 5 bases at V and 3 bases at J, leaving 7 bases unmatched. The CDR3 coding sequence is TGCAGCGTTAGCGAGGACAGGGGGGTCTACGAGCAGTACTTC. Translated: CSVSEDRGVYEQYF.